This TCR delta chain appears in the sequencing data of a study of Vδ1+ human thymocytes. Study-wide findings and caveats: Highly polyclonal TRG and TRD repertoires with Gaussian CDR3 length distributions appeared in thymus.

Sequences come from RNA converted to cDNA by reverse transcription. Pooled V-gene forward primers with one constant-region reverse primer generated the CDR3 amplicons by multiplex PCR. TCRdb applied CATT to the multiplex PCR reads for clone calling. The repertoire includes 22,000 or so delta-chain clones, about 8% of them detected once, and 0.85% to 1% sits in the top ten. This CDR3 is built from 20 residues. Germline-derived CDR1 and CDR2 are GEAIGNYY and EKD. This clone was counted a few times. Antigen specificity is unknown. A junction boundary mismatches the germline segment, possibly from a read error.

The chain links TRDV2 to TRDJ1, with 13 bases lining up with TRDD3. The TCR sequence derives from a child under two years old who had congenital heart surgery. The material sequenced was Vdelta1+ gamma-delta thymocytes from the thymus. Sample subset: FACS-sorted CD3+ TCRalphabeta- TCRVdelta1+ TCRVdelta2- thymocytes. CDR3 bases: TGTGCCTGTGGCACCGCACCTACTGGGGGATACGGGGAGTACACCGATAAACTCATCTTT. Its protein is CACGTAPTGGYGEYTDKLIF.